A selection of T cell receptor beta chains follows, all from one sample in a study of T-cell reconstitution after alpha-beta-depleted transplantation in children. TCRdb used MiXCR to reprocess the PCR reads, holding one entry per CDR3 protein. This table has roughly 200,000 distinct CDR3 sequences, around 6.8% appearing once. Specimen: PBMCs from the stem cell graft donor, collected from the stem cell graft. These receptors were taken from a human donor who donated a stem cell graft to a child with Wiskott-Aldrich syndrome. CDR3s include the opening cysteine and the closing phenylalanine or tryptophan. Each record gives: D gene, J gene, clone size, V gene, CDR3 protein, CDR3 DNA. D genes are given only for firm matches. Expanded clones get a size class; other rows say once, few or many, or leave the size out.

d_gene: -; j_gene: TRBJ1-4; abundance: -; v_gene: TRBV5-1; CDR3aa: CASSRTIRQSTNEKLFF; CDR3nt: TGCGCCAGCAGCCGAACTATTAGGCAGTCAACTAATGAAAAACTGTTTTTT
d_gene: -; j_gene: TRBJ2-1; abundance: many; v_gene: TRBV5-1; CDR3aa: CASSLVGSQSGNEQFF; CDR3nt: TGCGCCAGCAGCTTGGTGGGGTCCCAATCCGGCAATGAGCAGTTCTTC
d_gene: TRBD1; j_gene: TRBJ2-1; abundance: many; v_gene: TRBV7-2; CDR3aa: CASSSRQGASFDEQFF; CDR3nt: TGTGCCAGCAGCTCCCGACAGGGGGCCAGCTTCGATGAGCAGTTCTTC
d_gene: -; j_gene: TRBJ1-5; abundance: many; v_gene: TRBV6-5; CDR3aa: CASRQQRSSNQPQHF; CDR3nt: TGTGCCAGCAGGCAGCAGCGGTCTAGCAATCAGCCCCAGCATTTT
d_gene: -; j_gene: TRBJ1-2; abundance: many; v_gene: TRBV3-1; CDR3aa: CASSRDFYGYTF; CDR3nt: TGTGCCAGCAGCCGAGATTTCTATGGCTACACCTTC
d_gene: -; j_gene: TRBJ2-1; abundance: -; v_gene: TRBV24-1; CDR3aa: CATSDPQGGSSYNEQFF; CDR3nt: TGTGCCACCAGTGATCCACAGGGGGGGAGCTCCTACAATGAGCAGTTCTTC
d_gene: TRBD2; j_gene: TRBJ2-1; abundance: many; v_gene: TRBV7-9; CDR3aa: CASSRQTRAGGGEQFF; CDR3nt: TGTGCCAGCAGTCGACAGACACGGGCGGGAGGAGGTGAGCAGTTCTTC
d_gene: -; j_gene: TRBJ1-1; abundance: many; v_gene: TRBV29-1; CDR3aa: CSYSPTNTEAFF; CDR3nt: TGCAGCTACTCCCCTACGAACACTGAAGCTTTCTTT
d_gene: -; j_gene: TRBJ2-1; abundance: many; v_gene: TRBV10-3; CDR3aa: CAISEVYNEQFF; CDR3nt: TGTGCCATCAGTGAGGTCTACAATGAGCAGTTCTTC
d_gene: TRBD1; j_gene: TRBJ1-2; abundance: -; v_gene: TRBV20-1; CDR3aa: CSARAVGTGPYGYTF; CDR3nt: TGCAGTGCTAGAGCCGTCGGGACAGGTCCCTATGGCTACACCTTC
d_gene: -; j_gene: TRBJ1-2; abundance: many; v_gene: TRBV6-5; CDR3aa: CASSYGGGPYGYTF; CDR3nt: TGTGCCAGCAGTTACGGAGGCGGGCCCTATGGCTACACCTTC
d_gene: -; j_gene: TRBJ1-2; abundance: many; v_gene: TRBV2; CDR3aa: CASTNDFRQETDGYTF; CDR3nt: TGTGCCAGCACCAACGACTTTAGACAGGAGACGGATGGCTACACCTTC
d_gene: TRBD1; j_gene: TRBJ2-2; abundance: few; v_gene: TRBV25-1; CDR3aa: CASSVTGGTGELFF; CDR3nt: TGTGCCAGCAGTGTAACAGGGGGAACCGGGGAGCTGTTTTTT
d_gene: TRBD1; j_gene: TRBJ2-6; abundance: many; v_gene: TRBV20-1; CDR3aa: CSARPGTGVLDVLTF; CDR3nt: TGCAGTGCTAGACCTGGGACAGGGGTGCTGGACGTCCTGACTTTC
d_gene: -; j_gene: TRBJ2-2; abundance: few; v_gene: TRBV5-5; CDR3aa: CASSLERVANTGELFF; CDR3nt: TGTGCCAGCAGCTTGGAAAGGGTCGCGAACACCGGGGAGCTGTTTTTT
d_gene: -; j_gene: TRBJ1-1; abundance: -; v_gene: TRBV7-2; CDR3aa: CASSLRGGYTEAFF; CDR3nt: TGTGCCAGCAGCTTGAGGGGCGGATACACTGAAGCTTTCTTT
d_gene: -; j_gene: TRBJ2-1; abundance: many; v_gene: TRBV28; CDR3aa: CASSLGGAYVNEQFF; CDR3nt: TGTGCCAGCAGTCTAGGGGGGGCCTATGTCAATGAGCAGTTCTTC
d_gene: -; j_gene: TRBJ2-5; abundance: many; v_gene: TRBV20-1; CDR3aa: CSAIRGGREYF; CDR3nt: TGCAGTGCCATCAGGGGGGGCCGCGAGTACTTC
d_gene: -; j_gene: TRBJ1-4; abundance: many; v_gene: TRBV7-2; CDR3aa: CASSQGNNEKLFF; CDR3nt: TGTGCCAGCAGCCAAGGGAATAATGAAAAACTGTTTTTT
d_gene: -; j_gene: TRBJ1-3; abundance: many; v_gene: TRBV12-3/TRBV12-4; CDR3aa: CASRWTTGPSGNTIYF; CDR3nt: TGTGCCAGCAGATGGACTACTGGCCCCTCTGGAAACACCATATATTTT
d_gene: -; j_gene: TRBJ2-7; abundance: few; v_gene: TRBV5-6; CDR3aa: CASSLSGGYEQYF; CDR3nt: TGTGCCAGCAGCTTGAGTGGTGGTTACGAGCAGTACTTC
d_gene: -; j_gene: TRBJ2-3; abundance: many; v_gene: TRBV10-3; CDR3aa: CAISELLASSTDTQYF; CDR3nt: TGTGCCATCAGTGAACTGCTAGCTTCTAGCACAGATACGCAGTATTTT
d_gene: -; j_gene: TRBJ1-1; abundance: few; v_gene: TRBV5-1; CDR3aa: CASSLVKGLPNTEAFF; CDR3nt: TGCGCCAGCAGCTTGGTGAAGGGTCTCCCGAACACTGAAGCTTTCTTT
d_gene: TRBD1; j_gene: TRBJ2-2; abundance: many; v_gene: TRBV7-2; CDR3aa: CASSLVTGALNTGELFF; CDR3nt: TGTGCCAGCAGCTTAGTAACAGGGGCCCTGAACACCGGGGAGCTGTTTTTT
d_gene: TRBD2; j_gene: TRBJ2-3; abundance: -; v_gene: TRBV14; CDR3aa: CASSRTRTDTQYF; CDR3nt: TGTGCCAGCAGCCGGACTAGAACAGATACGCAGTATTTT
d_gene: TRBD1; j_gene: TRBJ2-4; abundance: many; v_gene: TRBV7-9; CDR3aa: CASSFLDRGGKNIQYF; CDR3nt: TGTGCCAGCAGCTTTCTCGACAGGGGAGGCAAAAACATTCAGTACTTC